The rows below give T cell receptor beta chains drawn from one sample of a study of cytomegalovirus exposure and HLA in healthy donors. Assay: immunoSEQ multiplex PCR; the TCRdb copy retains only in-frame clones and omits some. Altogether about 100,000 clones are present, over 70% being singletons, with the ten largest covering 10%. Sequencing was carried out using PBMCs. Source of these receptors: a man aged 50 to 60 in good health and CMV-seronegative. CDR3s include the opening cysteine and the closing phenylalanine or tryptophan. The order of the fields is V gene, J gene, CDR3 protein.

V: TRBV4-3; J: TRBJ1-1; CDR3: CASSQVRDKARRAFF
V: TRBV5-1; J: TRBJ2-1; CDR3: CASSKAGTGTGVNEQFF
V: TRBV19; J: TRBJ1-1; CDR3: CAARGQGSTEAFF
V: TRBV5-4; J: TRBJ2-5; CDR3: CASRKGQGSPETQYF
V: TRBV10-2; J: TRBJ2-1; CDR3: CASQIQGRGGNEQFF
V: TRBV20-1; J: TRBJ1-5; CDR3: CSAKLTHDQHF
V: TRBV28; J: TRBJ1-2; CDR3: CASSLPEDRGRDTYTF
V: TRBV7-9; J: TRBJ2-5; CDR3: CASRSTGRETQYF
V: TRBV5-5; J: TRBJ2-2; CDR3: CASSPGTGRTGELFF
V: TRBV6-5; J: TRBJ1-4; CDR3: CASSYSKFGLEKLFF
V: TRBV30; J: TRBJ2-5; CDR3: CAGSSGSAGETQYF
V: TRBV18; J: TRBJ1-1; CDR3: CASSPASGFGERAEAFF
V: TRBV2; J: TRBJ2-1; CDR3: CASSLRDSNNEQFF
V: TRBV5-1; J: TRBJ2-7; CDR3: CASSDLDSYEQYF
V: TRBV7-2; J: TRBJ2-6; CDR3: CASSLERVSGANVLTF
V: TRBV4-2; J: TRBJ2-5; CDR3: CASSRGLASETQYF
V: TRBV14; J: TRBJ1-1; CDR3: CASIPRWRGRVENTEAFF
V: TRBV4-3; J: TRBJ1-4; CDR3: CASSQERRQGAEKLFF
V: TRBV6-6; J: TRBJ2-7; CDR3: CASKRTTPGEQYF
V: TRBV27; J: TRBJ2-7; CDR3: CASSIRGGSSYEQYF
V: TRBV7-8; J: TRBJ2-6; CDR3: CASSPGGGRSGANVLTF
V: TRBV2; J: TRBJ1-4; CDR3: CASSPLGTGDEKLFF
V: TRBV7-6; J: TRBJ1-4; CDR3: CASSLQEGRKLFF
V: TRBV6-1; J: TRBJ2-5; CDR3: CASSSTETQYF
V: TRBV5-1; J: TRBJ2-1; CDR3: CASRQETINEQFF
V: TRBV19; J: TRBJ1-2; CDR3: CASSSGDYGYTF
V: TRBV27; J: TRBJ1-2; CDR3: CASSPTGGPYGYTF
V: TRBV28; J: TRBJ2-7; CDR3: CASSSPGTRFSYEQYF
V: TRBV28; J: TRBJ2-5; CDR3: CASSIRGSGGARETQYF
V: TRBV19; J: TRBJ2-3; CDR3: CASTGLAGGPVDTQYF
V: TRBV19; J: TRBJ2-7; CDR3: CASSMVAGGASYREQYF
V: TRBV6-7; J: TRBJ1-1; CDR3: CASSYPRWEINTEAFF